The entry that follows covers one T cell receptor beta chain sequence. These data originate in a study of blood T cell repertoires in COVID-19. Looking at the study overall: T cells, B-cell-depleted T cells, or PBMCs provided the cDNA or gDNA that served as material.

Here immunoSEQ multiplex PCR was the method, and the copy in TCRdb shows in-frame clones only, minus some. Of about 120,000 clones detected, approximately 85% appear once; the ten largest clones hold approximately 5%. Patients in Seattle were enrolled during active infection, then followed longitudinally. The V and J ends lost 3 bases and 5 bases, in that order; junction bases with no gene match: 14. Germline assignment: CDR1 ENHRY and CDR2 SYGVKD. The CDR3 covers 18 residues. The chain is built from TRBV10-3 and TRBJ2-2, with 8 bases that match TRBD2. Sequenced material: peripheral blood. This receptor was taken from a woman aged 60 to 75 with COVID-19, enrolled during active disease. The CDR3 nucleotides read TGTGCCATCAGTGAATGGGGAGCGGGGGAGCGGGGGACCGGGGAGCTGTTTTTT. Translation: CAISEWGAGERGTGELFF.